Below are 2 T cell receptor beta chains sequenced from a single sample in a study of early T cells in non-severe SARS-CoV-2 infection. Each CDR3 protein gets one entry after TCRdb re-called the 5' RACE reads with MiXCR. The table records some 60,000 distinct CDR3 sequences, about 9.1% of them present only once. The sample consisted of whole blood. Receptor source: an adult who was a healthcare worker with PCR-confirmed SARS-CoV-2 infection or an uninfected control (not recorded which).

The chain has TRBV12-5 and TRBJ2-2; 9 bases are a match to TRBD2. The CDR3 is made up of 17 amino acids. J gave up 4 bases and V 6 bases, and 12 bases lay outside the gene matches. Germline values: CDR1 LGHNT, CDR2 FRNRAP. The DNA of the CDR3 is TGTGCTAGTGGCCTTGTTAGCGGGAGCGCGGTCACCGGGGAGCTGTTTTTT. This sequence encodes CASGLVSGSAVTGELFF.

In its sample, this clonotype was seen many times. This rearrangement joins TRBV6-5 to TRBJ2-7; TRBD2 agrees at 7 bases. This CDR3 has 15 amino acids. V shed 6 bases, J shed 0 bases, and the junction held 8 bases outside the gene matches. CDR1 and CDR2 from the germline V gene are MNHEY and SVGAGI. CDR3: CASRPWGGSSYEQYF. The DNA of the CDR3 is TGTGCCAGCAGGCCTTGGGGAGGGAGCTCCTACGAGCAGTACTTC.